This T cell receptor (beta chain) stems from a study of blood T cell repertoires in COVID-19. This CDR3 region has 13 residues. V was pared by 4 bases and J by 7 bases, with 4 bases of the junction left unmatched. Germline CDR1 MNHEY, CDR2 SVGAGI. The table came from immunoSEQ multiplex PCR; TCRdb's copy has only in-frame clones and leaves some out. Among roughly 25,000 clones listed, about nine tenths were seen once. Specimen: peripheral blood. The clonotype originates from a woman older than 75 with acute or convalescent COVID-19. The V and J genes are TRBV6-5 and TRBJ1-2; 9 positions match TRBD1. The CDR3 loop reads CASSSQGAFGYTF. The CDR3 DNA sequence: TGTGCCAGCAGTTCACAGGGGGCTTTTGGCTACACCTTC.